This T cell receptor (beta chain) was observed in a study of control samples from healthy donors and cancer patients. Libraries were prepared by immunoSEQ multiplex PCR; TCRdb keeps only in-frame clonotypes and omits some of them. The table records 20,000 to 30,000 clones, 75% to 85% of them present only once. CDR1 MNHEY and CDR2 SVGAGI come from the germline V gene. This CDR3 has 14 residues. Trimming shortened V by 2 bases and J by 0 bases, and 7 bases separated the two germline ends. This rearrangement joins TRBV6-5 to TRBJ1-1, with no clear D. Sequenced: PBMCs. This receptor was identified in a man in his 60s with colorectal cancer. CDR3 DNA: TGTGCCAGCAGTTACAGGGAGATGAACACTGAAGCTTTCTTT. It specifies CASSYREMNTEAFF.